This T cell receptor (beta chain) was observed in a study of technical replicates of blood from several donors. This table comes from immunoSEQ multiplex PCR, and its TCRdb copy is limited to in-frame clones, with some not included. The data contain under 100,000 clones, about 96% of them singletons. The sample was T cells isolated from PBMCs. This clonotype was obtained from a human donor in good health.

The CDR3 reads CASSQTTKTSGIGEQYF. CDR3 sequence (DNA): TGCGCCAGCAGCCAAACGACTAAGACTAGCGGGATTGGGGAGCAGTACTTC. The chain links TRBV4-1 to TRBJ2-7, with 11 bases lining up with TRBD2. Germline V lookup: CDR1 MGHRA, CDR2 YSYEKL. The CDR3 totals 17 residues. The ends lost 2 bases at V and 7 bases at J; junction bases unmatched: 13.